This T cell receptor beta chain derives from a study of siplizumab effects on memory and regulatory T cells. General observations from the study: Where siplizumab was present, mappable alloreactive CD4+ clones averaged about 65% Treg-derived, compared with roughly 30% in controls. There were only a minor fraction of alloreactive clones that mapped to unstimulated subsets. Researchers could not give a naive or memory phenotype to roughly 75-97% of proliferating CD4+ or CD8+ clones.

CDR3 size: 13 residues. V dropped 3 bases and J dropped 0 bases, with 5 bases sitting between them. Germline CDR1 LNHDA, CDR2 SQIVND (reference sequence). With respect to this clone: Its antigen is not identified. This same CDR3 is encoded by further DNA sequences in the sample.

Per sample, roughly 10^5 TCR templates were assayed. Sequenced by immunoSEQ multiplex PCR; TCRdb stores in-frame clones only, minus some. The table includes about 87,000 clones, roughly 87% detected once. The gene calls are TRBV19 and TRBJ1-1; D remains unclear. This clonotype was sampled from a human donor in good health. Sequenced sample: Tregs sorted from blood. In DNA form, the CDR3 reads TGTGCCAGTAGTATTAGGGTGAACACTGAAGCTTTCTTT. It translates to CASSIRVNTEAFF. The variable domain in full, with the rest retrieved from reference TRBV19 and TRBJ1-1, is DGGITQSPKYLFRKEGQNVTLSCEQNLNHDAMYWYRQDPGQGLRLIYYSQIVNDFQKGDIAEGYSVSREKKESFPLTVTSAQKNPTAFYLCASSIRVNTEAFFGQGTRLTVV.